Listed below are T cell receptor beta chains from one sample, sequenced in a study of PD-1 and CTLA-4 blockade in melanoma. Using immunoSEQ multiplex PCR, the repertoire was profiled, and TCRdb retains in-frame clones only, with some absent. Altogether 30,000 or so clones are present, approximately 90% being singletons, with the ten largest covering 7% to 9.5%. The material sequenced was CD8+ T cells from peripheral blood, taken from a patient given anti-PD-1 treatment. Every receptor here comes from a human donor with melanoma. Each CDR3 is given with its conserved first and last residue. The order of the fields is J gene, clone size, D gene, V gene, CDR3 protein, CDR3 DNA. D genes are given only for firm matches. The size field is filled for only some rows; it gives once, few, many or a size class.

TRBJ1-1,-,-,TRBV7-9,CASTPAGPNTEAFF,TGTGCCAGCACCCCGGCGGGGCCGAACACTGAAGCTTTCTTT
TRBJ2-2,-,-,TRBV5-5,CASSPDVTGELFF,TGTGCCAGCAGCCCGGACGTCACCGGGGAGCTGTTTTTT
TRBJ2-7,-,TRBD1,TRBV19,CASSATGGMAYEQYF,TGTGCCAGTAGTGCGACAGGGGGGATGGCCTACGAGCAGTACTTC
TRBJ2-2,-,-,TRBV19,CASSIKGLSNTGELFF,TGTGCCAGTAGTATTAAGGGACTTTCGAACACCGGGGAGCTGTTTTTT
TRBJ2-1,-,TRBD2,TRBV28,CASSPGWLAGGNEQFF,TGTGCCAGCAGCCCGGGTTGGCTAGCGGGAGGCAATGAGCAGTTCTTC
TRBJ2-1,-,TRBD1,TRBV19,CASSLGTGTYNEQFF,TGTGCCAGTAGTTTGGGGACAGGGACCTACAATGAGCAGTTCTTC
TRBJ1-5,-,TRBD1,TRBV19,CASSIGTGANQPQHF,TGTGCCAGTAGTATAGGGACAGGGGCCAATCAGCCCCAGCATTTT
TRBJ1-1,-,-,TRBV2,CASRGFAGAQGNTEAFF,TGTGCCAGCAGGGGGTTCGCGGGGGCACAGGGGAACACTGAAGCTTTCTTT
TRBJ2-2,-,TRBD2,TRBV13,CASSPYDSGGGELFF,TGTGCCAGCAGCCCCTATGATAGCGGGGGCGGGGAGCTGTTTTTT
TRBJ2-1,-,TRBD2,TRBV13,CASSLGLAGVSQQFF,TGTGCCAGCAGCTTAGGGCTAGCGGGAGTTTCCCAGCAGTTCTTC
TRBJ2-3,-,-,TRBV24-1,CATSDIDSTDTQYF,TGTGCCACCAGTGATATCGATAGCACAGATACGCAGTATTTT
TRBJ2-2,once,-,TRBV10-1,CASSGHRAPNTGELFF,TGCGCCAGCAGTGGGCACAGGGCCCCGAACACCGGGGAGCTGTTTTTT
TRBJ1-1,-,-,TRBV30,CAWLRGLEAFF,TGTGCCTGGTTGAGAGGGCTGGAAGCTTTCTTT
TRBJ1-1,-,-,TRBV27,CASSLSTGGTEAFF,TGTGCCAGCAGTTTATCTACCGGCGGCACTGAAGCTTTCTTT
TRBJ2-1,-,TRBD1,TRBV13,CASSLPTGGNEQFF,TGTGCCAGCAGCTTGCCCACAGGGGGTAATGAGCAGTTCTTC
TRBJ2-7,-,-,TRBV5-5,CASSLEPSPYEQYF,TGTGCCAGCAGCTTGGAACCGTCCCCCTACGAGCAGTACTTC
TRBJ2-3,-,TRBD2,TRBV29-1,CSGRGGLENTDTQYF,TGCAGCGGAAGAGGGGGACTAGAAAACACAGATACGCAGTATTTT
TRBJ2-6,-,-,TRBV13,CASSLDPSLGANVLTF,TGTGCCAGCAGCTTAGACCCATCCCTGGGGGCCAACGTCCTGACTTTC
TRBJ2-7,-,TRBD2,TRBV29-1,CSTKTSGTHEQYF,TGCAGCACAAAGACTAGCGGGACCCACGAGCAGTACTTC
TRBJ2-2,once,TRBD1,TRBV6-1,CASSRTGANTGELFF,TGTGCCAGCAGCCGGACAGGGGCGAACACCGGGGAGCTGTTTTTT
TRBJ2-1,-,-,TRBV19,CASSIGQSSSYNEQFF,TGTGCCAGTAGTATAGGACAGTCGAGCTCCTACAATGAGCAGTTCTTC
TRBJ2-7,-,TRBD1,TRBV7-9,CASSPQGQGSYEQYF,TGTGCCAGCAGCCCCCAGGGACAGGGGTCCTACGAGCAGTACTTC
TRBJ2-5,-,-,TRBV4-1,CASSLGATQETQYF,TGCGCCAGCAGCCTAGGGGCAACCCAAGAGACCCAGTACTTC
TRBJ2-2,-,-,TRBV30,CAWSRGTGELFF,TGTGCCTGGAGTAGGGGCACCGGGGAGCTGTTTTTT
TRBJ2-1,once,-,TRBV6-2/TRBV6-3,CASSSTADTYNEQFF,TGTGCCAGCAGTTCCACAGCCGACACCTACAATGAGCAGTTCTTC
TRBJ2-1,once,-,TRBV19,CASSINNEQFF,TGTGCCAGTAGTATTAACAATGAGCAGTTCTTC
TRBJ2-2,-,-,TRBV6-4,CASETGQTGELFF,TGTGCCAGCGAAACAGGGCAAACCGGGGAGCTGTTTTTT
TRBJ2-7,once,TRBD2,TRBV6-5,CASSYFGGRAYEQYF,TGTGCCAGCAGTTACTTTGGTGGGAGGGCCTACGAGCAGTACTTC
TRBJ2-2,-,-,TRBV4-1,CASSLQPAGELFF,TGCGCCAGCAGCCTACAACCTGCTGGGGAGCTGTTTTTT
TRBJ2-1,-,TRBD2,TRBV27,CASSLLPGLAFENEQFF,TGTGCCAGCAGTTTACTCCCGGGACTAGCCTTTGAAAATGAGCAGTTCTTC
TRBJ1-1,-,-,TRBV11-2,CASSYGGTEAFF,TGTGCCAGCAGCTACGGGGGAACTGAAGCTTTCTTT
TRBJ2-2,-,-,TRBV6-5,CASSQQVDTGELFF,TGTGCCAGCAGTCAACAGGTTGACACCGGGGAGCTGTTTTTT
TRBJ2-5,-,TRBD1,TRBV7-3,CASSPTGQFQETQYF,TGTGCCAGCAGCCCAACGGGACAGTTCCAAGAGACCCAGTACTTC
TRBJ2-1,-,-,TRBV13,CASSTQGEQFF,TGTGCCAGCTCTACCCAGGGAGAGCAGTTCTTC
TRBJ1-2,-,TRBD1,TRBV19,CASTGTDYGYTF,TGTGCCAGTACGGGGACAGACTATGGCTACACCTTC
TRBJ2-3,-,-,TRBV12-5,CASGPDSTDTQYF,TGTGCTAGTGGTCCCGACAGCACAGATACGCAGTATTTT
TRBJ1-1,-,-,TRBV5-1,CASSPSGGTEAFF,TGCGCCAGCTCGCCCTCGGGTGGGACTGAAGCTTTCTTT
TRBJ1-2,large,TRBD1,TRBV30,CAWSVILRDSGYTF,TGTGCCTGGAGTGTGATACTTAGGGACAGTGGCTACACCTTC
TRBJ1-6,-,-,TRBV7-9,CASSLEEGRGSYNSPLHF,TGTGCCAGCAGCTTAGAGGAGGGTAGGGGCTCCTATAATTCACCCCTCCACTTT
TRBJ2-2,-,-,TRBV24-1,CATSDTGYTGELFF,TGTGCCACCAGTGATACAGGGTACACCGGGGAGCTGTTTTTT
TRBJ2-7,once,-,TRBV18,CASSPSDSFYEQYF,TGTGCCAGCTCACCAAGTGACTCATTCTACGAGCAGTACTTC
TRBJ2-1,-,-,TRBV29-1,CSVEDYNEQFF,TGCAGCGTTGAAGATTACAATGAGCAGTTCTTC